The clone carrying this T cell receptor beta chain was observed at least ten times. As yet, its antigen is unknown. V was clipped by 2 bases and J by 4 bases, with 6 bases between them. This CDR3 comprises 14 residues. These data originate in a study of breast tumors, draining lymph nodes, adjacent tissues. General observations from the study: Luminal-like breast cancer showed significantly higher tumor–nontumor repertoire similarity than basal-like.

Via MiXCR, TCRdb re-called the multiplex PCR reads, giving one row per CDR3 protein. The sample has 15,000 to 20,000 distinct CDR3 sequences; over 40% are singletons. V gene TRBV12-3 or TRBV12-4 combines with J gene TRBJ2-6, with D perhaps matching TRBD2 (6 bases). The sample was breast tumor tissue. The receptor was derived from a female donor with breast cancer. Some clones in this sample may be carry-over from other donors' samples. CDR3 amino acids: CASSLLAGANVLTF. The CDR3 nucleotides read TGTGCCAGCAGTTTACTAGCGGGGGCCAACGTCCTGACTTTC.